Listed here are 19 T cell receptor beta chains from one sample, sequenced in a study of blood T cell repertoires in COVID-19. Only in-frame clones appear in the TCRdb table, and some are missing; sequencing was by immunoSEQ multiplex PCR. Of 150,000 to 200,000 clones in the sample, around nine tenths were seen once. The sample was peripheral blood. These receptors came from a man aged 65 to 79 with acute or convalescent COVID-19.

This chain joins TRBV28 and TRBJ2-3, with D perhaps TRBD2 (6 bases). V gave up 6 bases and J gave up 2 bases, with 12 bases separating them. Germline V gene sequence: CDR1 MDHEN, CDR2 SYDVKM. The CDR3 consists of 14 residues. In DNA, the CDR3 is TGTGCCAGCAGACCGGGGGAGAACACAGATACGCAGTATTTT. It specifies CASRPGENTDTQYF.

The chain has TRBV28 and TRBJ1-5; D possibly corresponds to TRBD1 (5 bases). Per the germline V gene, CDR1 is MDHEN and CDR2 is SYDVKM. Trimming shortened V by 6 bases and J by 6 bases, and 6 bases separated the two germline ends. The CDR3 consists of 11 residues. CDR3 protein: CASRQGQPQHF. For the CDR3, the DNA is TGTGCCAGCAGGCAGGGTCAGCCCCAGCATTTT.

The chain carries TRBV27 and TRBJ2-7; D is unclear. Per the germline V gene, CDR1 is MNHEY and CDR2 is SMNVEV (reference sequence). This CDR3 is 15 amino acids long. The V end was cut by 6 bases, the J end by 0 bases, with 15 bases between. The CDR3 loop reads CASRTWARRSYEQYF. CDR3 nucleotide sequence: TGTGCCAGCAGGACCTGGGCTCGCCGCTCCTACGAGCAGTACTTC.

The chain employs TRBV27 and TRBJ2-6, with unresolved D. Trimming shortened V by 6 bases and J by 0 bases, and 12 bases separated the two germline ends. The germline V gene has CDR1 MNHEY and CDR2 SMNVEV (reference sequence). The CDR3 runs to 16 residues. CDR3 sequence: CASSYIQSSGANVLTF. In DNA, the CDR3 is TGTGCCAGCAGCTATATACAGAGCTCTGGGGCCAACGTCCTGACTTTC.

The chain carries TRBV29-1 and TRBJ1-2; no firm D call. Looked up from germline, CDR1 is SQVTM and CDR2 is ANQGSEA. V dropped 4 bases and J dropped 2 bases, with 8 bases sitting between them. The CDR3 spans 12 residues. CDR3 residues: CSVVEHNYGYTF. Here the CDR3 DNA reads TGCAGCGTTGTCGAACACAACTATGGCTACACCTTC.

This clone was seen a few times. The chain couples TRBV10-1 to TRBJ1-2; TRBD1 agrees at 8 bases. Germline CDR1 WNHNN, CDR2 SYGVQD (reference sequence). Germline trimming cut 4 bases from V and 5 bases from J; bases unmatched to any gene: 3. CDR3 length equals 13 residues. This chain's CDR3 is CASSARQGYGYTF. Here the CDR3 DNA reads TGCGCCAGCAGTGCCAGACAGGGGTATGGCTACACCTTC.

The V and J genes are TRBV29-1 and TRBJ2-5, with 7 positions matching TRBD1. The CDR3 runs 13 residues. V shed 3 bases and J 5 bases; nucleotides not matched to a gene: 6. Per the germline V gene, CDR1 is SQVTM and CDR2 is ANQGSEA. The CDR3 nucleotides are TGCAGCGTTGAGAGGGGGCGCGGGGAGACCCAGTACTTC. Protein: CSVERGRGETQYF.

The chain employs TRBV5-1 and TRBJ2-3; TRBD2 matches 12 bases. This CDR3 has 18 amino acids. The trim removed 4 bases at V and 6 bases at J, leaving 15 bases unmatched. Germline values: CDR1 SGHRS, CDR2 YFSETQ. CDR3 protein: CASSPGPLAGGAGDTQYF. Here the CDR3 DNA reads TGCGCCAGCAGCCCTGGGCCCCTAGCGGGGGGGGCCGGCGATACGCAGTATTTT.

V is TRBV7-3 and J is TRBJ2-5; tentative D call: TRBD2 (7 bases). The V gene lost 3 bases and the J gene lost 5 bases, with 16 bases spanning the gap. CDR1 and CDR2 (germline): SGHTA, FQGTGA. The CDR3 is made up of 15 amino acids. Here the CDR3 DNA reads TGTGCCAGCAGCTTTGGGGGGGCGCGACAGGAGACCCAGTACTTC. Its protein is CASSFGGARQETQYF.

This clone has only one observation. The chain carries TRBV6-1 and TRBJ2-5; D possibly corresponds to TRBD2 (6 bases). The CDR3 is made up of 14 amino acids. Looked up from germline, CDR1 is MNHNS and CDR2 is SASEGT. Between the trimmed V and J ends, which lost 2 bases and 5 bases, there was a span of 12 bases. The CDR3 DNA follows: TGTGCCAGCAGTGAAATGCGGGGCTCGGAGACCCAGTACTTC. This codes for CASSEMRGSETQYF.

This CDR3 reads CASNPTGTNYGYTF. CDR3 nucleotide sequence: TGTGCCAGTAACCCGACAGGCACTAACTATGGCTACACCTTC. This sequence joins TRBV19 and TRBJ1-2; tentative D call: TRBD1 (6 bases). V gave up 7 bases and J gave up 0 bases, with 12 bases separating them. The CDR3 contains 14 residues. Germline CDR1 is LNHDA and CDR2 is SQIVND (reference sequence). Full variable domain (outside the CDR3, taken from reference TRBV19 and TRBJ1-2): DGGITQSPKYLFRKEGQNVTLSCEQNLNHDAMYWYRQDPGQGLRLIYYSQIVNDFQKGDIAEGYSVSREKKESFPLTVTSAQKNPTAFYLCASNPTGTNYGYTFGSGTRLTVV.

The chain links TRBV29-1 to TRBJ1-1, with a possible D match to TRBD1 (6 bases). This CDR3 has 12 amino acids. V was shortened by 3 bases and J by 1 base, with 6 bases between the two germline ends. Germline CDR1 and CDR2: SQVTM and ANQGSEA. The CDR3: CSVEGANTEAFF. DNA of the CDR3: TGCAGCGTTGAGGGGGCGAACACTGAAGCTTTCTTT.

The chain joins TRBV27 to TRBJ1-6, with TRBD1 as a possible D gene (6 bases). The CDR3 extends over 16 amino acids. V lost 0 bases and J lost 7, with 13 bases in between. Germline V gene data show CDR1 as MNHEY and CDR2 as SMNVEV (reference sequence). CDR3 in amino acids: CASSLSTRGSNSPLHF. DNA for the CDR3: TGTGCCAGCAGTTTATCGACCAGGGGAAGCAATTCACCCCTCCACTTT.

The rearrangement links TRBV3-1 (or the pseudogene TRBV3-2) to TRBJ2-5; 8 bases align to TRBD1. The CDR3 totals 18 residues. The germline gives CDR1 LGHDT, CDR2 YNNKEL (reference sequence). The J segment lost 1 base and the V segment lost 0 bases, leaving 10 bases of the junction unmatched. CDR3: CASSQDGWRQGFQETQYF. The CDR3 nucleotides are TGTGCCAGCAGCCAAGATGGATGGAGACAGGGGTTCCAAGAGACCCAGTACTTC.

The chain joins TRBV9 to TRBJ2-1, with 9 bases aligning to TRBD1. The germline V gene encodes CDR1 SGDLS and CDR2 YYNGEE. This CDR3 contains 16 residues. The V gene end was trimmed by 3 bases and the J gene end by 6 bases; junction bases not matched to a gene: 10. This chain's CDR3 is CASSARGQGRGNEQFF. CDR3 in DNA: TGTGCCAGCAGCGCCAGGGGACAGGGACGGGGCAATGAGCAGTTCTTC.

In its sample, this clone was seen many times. The chain carries TRBV7-3 and TRBJ2-1; 11 bases match TRBD2. J lost 7 bases, V lost 5 bases, and 4 bases had no gene match. The CDR3 is made up of 14 amino acids. Germline V gene data show CDR1 as SGHTA and CDR2 as FQGTGA. CDR3 in DNA: TGTGCCAGCAGCCTAGCGGGGGGACGAAATGAGCAGTTCTTC. It specifies CASSLAGGRNEQFF.

With regard to this clone: The same CDR3 arises from other DNA sequences in this sample as well. The V gene is TRBV6-5, the J gene TRBJ1-1, with 9 bases lining up with TRBD1. Germline CDR1 MNHEY, CDR2 SVGAGI. V shed 2 bases, J shed 5 bases, and the junction held 0 bases outside the gene matches. The CDR3 runs 13 residues. CDR3 region: CASSYDRGTEAFF. The CDR3 DNA is TGTGCCAGCAGTTACGACAGGGGGACTGAAGCTTTCTTT.

This clone was seen more than once but under ten times. In DNA form, the CDR3 reads TGTGCCAGCAGCACGAGACAGGGCTACGAGCAGTACTTC. Protein sequence: CASSTRQGYEQYF. The gene calls are TRBV11-3 and TRBJ2-7; 7 nucleotides align to TRBD1. With 5 bases clipped from V and 3 bases from J, the junction kept 4 bases outside the gene matches. CDR1 and CDR2 from the germline V gene are SGHNT and YENEEA. The CDR3 totals 13 residues.

The genes are TRBV28 and TRBJ2-7; 12 bases are shared with TRBD1. J gave up 7 bases and V 3 bases, and 4 bases lay outside the gene matches. This CDR3 is 14 amino acids long. CDR1 MDHEN and CDR2 SYDVKM come from the germline V gene. CDR3 sequence: CASSLGQGAGEQYF. CDR3 DNA sequence: TGTGCCAGCAGTTTGGGACAGGGGGCGGGGGAGCAGTACTTC. The whole variable domain, remainder taken from reference TRBV28 and TRBJ2-7, is DVKVTQSSRYLVKRTGEKVFLECVQDMDHENMFWYRQDPGLGLRLIYFSYDVKMKEKGDIPEGYSVSREKKERFSLILESASTNQTSMYLCASSLGQGAGEQYFGPGTRLTVT.